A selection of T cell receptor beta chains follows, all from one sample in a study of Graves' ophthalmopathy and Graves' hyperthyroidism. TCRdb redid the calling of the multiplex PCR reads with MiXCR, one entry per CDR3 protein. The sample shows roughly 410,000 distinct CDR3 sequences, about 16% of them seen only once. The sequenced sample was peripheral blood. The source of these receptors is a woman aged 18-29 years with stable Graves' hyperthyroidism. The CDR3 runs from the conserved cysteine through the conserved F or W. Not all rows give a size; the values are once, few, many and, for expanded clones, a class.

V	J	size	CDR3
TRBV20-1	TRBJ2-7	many	CSARDRGAGGFYEQYF
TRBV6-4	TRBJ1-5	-	CASSYFGDQPQHF
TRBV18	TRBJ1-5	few	CASSKGTVNNQPQHF
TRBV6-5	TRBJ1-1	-	CASSYSYRVGMNTEAFF
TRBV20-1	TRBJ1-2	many	CSARPTTNYGYTF
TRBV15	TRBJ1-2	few	CATSRGGATEFYTF
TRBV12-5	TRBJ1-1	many	CASGPAGMNTEAFF
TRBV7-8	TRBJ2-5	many	CASSSGQGAKETQYF
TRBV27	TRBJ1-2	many	CATGQRSYGYTF
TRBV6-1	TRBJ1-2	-	CALSQGPNYGYTF
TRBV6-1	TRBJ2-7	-	CASSERSGITYEQYF
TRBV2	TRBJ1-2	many	CASSPLQGGYGYTF
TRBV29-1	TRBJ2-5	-	CSVDGGMKTQYF
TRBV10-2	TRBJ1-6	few	CATSDRGPYNSPLHF
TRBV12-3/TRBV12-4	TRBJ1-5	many	CASRLTASNQPQHF
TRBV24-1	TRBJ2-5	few	CATSDRTGGEETQYF
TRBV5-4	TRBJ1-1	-	CAGEETGNTEAFF
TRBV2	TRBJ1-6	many	CASSGTGNSPLHF
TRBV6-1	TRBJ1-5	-	CASSESLGYSNQPQHF
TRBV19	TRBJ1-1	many	CASSTTPNTEAFF
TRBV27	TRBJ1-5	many	CASSLGNDRTGRQPQHF
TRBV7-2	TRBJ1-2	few	CASSLARAGDGYTF
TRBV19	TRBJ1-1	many	CASSIGGEEAFF